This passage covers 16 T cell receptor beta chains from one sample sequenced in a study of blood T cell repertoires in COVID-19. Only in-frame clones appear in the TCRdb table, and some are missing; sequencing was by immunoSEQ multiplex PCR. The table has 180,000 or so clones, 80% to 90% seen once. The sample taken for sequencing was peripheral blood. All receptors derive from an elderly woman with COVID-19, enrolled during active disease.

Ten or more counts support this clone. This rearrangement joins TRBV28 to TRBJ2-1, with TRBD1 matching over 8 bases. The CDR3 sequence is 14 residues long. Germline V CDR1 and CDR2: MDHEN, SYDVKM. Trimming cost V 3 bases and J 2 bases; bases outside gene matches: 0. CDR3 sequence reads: CASSLGQAYNEQFF. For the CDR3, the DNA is TGTGCCAGCAGTTTGGGACAGGCCTACAATGAGCAGTTCTTC.

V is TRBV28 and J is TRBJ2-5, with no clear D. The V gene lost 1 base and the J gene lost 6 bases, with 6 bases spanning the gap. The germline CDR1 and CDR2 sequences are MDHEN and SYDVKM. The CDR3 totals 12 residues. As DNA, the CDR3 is TGTGCCAGCAGTTTATTATTAAAGACCCAGTACTTC. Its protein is CASSLLLKTQYF.

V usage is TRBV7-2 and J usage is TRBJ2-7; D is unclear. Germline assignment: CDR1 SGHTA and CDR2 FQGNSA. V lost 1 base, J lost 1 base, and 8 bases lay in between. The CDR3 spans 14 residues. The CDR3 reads CASSLGQMSYEQYF. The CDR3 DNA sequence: TGTGCCAGCAGCTTAGGCCAGATGTCCTACGAGCAGTACTTC.

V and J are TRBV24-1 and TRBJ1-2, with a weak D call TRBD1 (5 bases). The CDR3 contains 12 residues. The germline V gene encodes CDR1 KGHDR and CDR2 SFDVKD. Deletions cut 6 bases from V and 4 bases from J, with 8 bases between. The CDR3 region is CATSPGPYGYTF. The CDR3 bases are TGTGCCACCAGTCCAGGGCCCTATGGCTACACCTTC.

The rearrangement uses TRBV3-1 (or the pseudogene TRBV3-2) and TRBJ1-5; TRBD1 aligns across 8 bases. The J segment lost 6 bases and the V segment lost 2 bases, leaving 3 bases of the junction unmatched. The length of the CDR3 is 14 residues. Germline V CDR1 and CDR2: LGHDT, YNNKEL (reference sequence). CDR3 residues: CASSQQGAGQPQHF. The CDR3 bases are TGTGCCAGCAGCCAACAGGGGGCTGGTCAGCCCCAGCATTTT.

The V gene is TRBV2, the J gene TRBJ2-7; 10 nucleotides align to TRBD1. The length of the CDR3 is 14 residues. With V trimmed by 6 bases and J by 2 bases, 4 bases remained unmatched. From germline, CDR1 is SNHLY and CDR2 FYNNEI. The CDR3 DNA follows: TGTGCCAGCAGCCGGACAGGGGGAGCCTACGAGCAGTACTTC. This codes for CASSRTGGAYEQYF.

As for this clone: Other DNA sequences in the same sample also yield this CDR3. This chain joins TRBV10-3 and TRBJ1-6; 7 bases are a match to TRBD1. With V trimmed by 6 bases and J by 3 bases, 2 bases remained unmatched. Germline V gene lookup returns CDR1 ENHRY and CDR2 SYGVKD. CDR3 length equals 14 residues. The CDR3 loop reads CAIRRDSYNSPLHF. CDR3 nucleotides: TGTGCCATCAGGAGGGACAGCTATAATTCACCCCTCCACTTT.

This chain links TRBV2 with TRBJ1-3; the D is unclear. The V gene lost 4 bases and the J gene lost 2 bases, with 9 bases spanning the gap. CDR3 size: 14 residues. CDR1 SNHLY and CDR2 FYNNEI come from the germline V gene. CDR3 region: CASSGTRAGNTIYF. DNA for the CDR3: TGTGCCAGCAGTGGGACGAGGGCTGGAAACACCATATATTTT. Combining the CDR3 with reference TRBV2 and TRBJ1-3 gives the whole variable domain EPEVTQTPSHQVTQMGQEVILRCVPISNHLYFYWYRQILGQKVEFLVSFYNNEISEKSEIFDDQFSVERPDGSNFTLKIRSTKLEDSAMYFCASSGTRAGNTIYFGEGSWLTVV.

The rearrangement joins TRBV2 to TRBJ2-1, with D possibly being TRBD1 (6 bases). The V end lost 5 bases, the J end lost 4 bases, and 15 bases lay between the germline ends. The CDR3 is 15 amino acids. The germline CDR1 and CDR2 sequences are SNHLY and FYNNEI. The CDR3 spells CASSYQQGQYNEQFF. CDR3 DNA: TGTGCCAGCAGTTATCAACAGGGCCAATACAATGAGCAGTTCTTC.

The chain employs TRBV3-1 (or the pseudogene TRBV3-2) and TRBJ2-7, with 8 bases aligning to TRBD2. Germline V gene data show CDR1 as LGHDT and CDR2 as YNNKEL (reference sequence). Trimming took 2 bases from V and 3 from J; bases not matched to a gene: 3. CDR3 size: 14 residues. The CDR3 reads CASSQTSGDYEQYF. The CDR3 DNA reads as TGTGCCAGCAGCCAAACTAGCGGAGACTACGAGCAGTACTTC.

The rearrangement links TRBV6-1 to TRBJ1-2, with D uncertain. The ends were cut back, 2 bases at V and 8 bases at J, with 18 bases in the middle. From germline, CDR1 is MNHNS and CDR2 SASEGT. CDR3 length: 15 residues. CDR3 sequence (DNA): TGTGCCAGCAGTGAACAAGGTTCCGAGGGTTGGGGCTACACCTTC. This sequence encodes CASSEQGSEGWGYTF.

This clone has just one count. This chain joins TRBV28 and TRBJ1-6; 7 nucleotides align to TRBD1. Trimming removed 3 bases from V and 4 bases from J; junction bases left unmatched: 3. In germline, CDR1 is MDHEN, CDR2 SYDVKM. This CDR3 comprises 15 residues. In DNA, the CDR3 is TGTGCCAGCAGTTTGGGGACAGCTTATAATTCACCCCTCCACTTT. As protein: CASSLGTAYNSPLHF.

This CDR3 is CASSLGQRGGGDTQYF. CDR3 DNA: TGTGCCAGCAGCTTGGGGCAGCGGGGAGGCGGAGATACGCAGTATTTT. The rearrangement uses TRBV11-2 and TRBJ2-3, with 7 bases that match TRBD2. V gave up 3 bases and J gave up 5 bases; unmatched junction bases: 11. Per the germline V gene, CDR1 is SGHAT and CDR2 is FQNNGV. The CDR3 covers 16 residues.

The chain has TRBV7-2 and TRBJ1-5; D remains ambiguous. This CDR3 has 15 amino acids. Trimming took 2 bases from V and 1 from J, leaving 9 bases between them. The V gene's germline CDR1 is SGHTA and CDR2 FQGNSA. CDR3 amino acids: CASSLTGASNQPQHF. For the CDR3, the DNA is TGTGCCAGCAGCTTAACGGGAGCGAGCAATCAGCCCCAGCATTTT.

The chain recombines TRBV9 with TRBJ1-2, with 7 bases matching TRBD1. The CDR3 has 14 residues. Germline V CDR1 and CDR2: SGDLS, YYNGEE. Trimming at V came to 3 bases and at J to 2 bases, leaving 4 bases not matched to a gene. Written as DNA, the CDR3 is TGTGCCAGCAGCGCCGGGACAGCGAACTATGGCTACACCTTC. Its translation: CASSAGTANYGYTF.

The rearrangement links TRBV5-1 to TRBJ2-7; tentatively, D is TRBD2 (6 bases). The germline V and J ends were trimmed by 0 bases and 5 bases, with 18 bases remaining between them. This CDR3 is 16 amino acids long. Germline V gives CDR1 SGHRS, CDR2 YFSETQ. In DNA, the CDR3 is TGCGCCAGCAGCTTGGTGGTTTACGCCCGGGGGAACGAGCAGTACTTC. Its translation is CASSLVVYARGNEQYF. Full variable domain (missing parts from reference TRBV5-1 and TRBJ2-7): KAGVTQTPRYLIKTRGQQVTLSCSPISGHRSVSWYQQTPGQGLQFLFEYFSETQRNKGNFPGRFSGRQFSNSRSEMNVSTLELGDSALYLCASSLVVYARGNEQYFGPGTRLTVT.